This TCR beta chain was recorded in a study of cytotoxic CD8 clonotypes in ibrutinib-treated CLL. With cryopreserved PBMCs as the source, 1.5 to 2.5 micrograms of genomic DNA went to TCR beta libraries. Only in-frame clones appear in the TCRdb table, and some are missing; sequencing was by immunoSEQ multiplex PCR. The table has 110,000 or so clones, approximately 56% seen once. Turning to this clone: Its antigen is undetermined.

This CDR3 has 15 residues. CDR1 is LNHDA and CDR2 is SQIVND in the germline V gene (reference sequence). V was trimmed by 1 base and J by 5 bases, leaving 15 bases between them. Study findings and constraints: Clonality was higher at ibrutinib response and returned toward baseline at progression. Few clonotypes were public, and these shrank or held steady under treatment. Starting clonality was above that of age-matched healthy donors and tracked circulating CD8+ T-cell counts.

The chain is built from TRBV19 and TRBJ2-7, with D perhaps matching TRBD2 (6 bases). This TCR was recovered from a human donor with chronic lymphocytic leukemia. The sample in question was PBMCs, obtained after 24 months of ibrutinib treatment. Written as DNA, the CDR3 is TGTGCCAGTAGTATAGTAAAGGCAGGGACTGACGAGCAGTACTTC. Its protein product is CASSIVKAGTDEQYF. The full variable domain, with the rest looked up from reference TRBV19 and TRBJ2-7, is DGGITQSPKYLFRKEGQNVTLSCEQNLNHDAMYWYRQDPGQGLRLIYYSQIVNDFQKGDIAEGYSVSREKKESFPLTVTSAQKNPTAFYLCASSIVKAGTDEQYFGPGTRLTVT.